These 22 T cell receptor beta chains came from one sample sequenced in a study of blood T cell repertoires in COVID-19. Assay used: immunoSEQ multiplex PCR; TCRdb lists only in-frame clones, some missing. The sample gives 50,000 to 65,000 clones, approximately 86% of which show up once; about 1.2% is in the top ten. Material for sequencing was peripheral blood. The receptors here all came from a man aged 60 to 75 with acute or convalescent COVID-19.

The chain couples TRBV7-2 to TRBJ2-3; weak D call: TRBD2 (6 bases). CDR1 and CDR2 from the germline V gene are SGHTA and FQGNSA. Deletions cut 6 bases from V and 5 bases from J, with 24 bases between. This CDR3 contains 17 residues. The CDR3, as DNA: TGTGCCAGCAGTCCAATCAAGGCTAGCGAAGTTGGAGATACGCAGTATTTT. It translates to CASSPIKASEVGDTQYF.

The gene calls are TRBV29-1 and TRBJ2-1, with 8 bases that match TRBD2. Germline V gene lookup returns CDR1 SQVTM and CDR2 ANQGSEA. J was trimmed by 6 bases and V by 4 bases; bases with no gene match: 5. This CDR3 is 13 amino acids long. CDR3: CSVAGGPGNEQFF. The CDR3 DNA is TGCAGCGTTGCGGGGGGGCCGGGCAATGAGCAGTTCTTC.

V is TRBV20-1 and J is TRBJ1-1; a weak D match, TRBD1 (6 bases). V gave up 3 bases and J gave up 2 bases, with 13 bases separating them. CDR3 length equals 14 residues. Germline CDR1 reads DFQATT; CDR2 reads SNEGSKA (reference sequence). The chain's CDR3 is CSASKGTPNTEAFF. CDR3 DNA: TGCAGTGCTAGTAAAGGGACACCAAACACTGAAGCTTTCTTT.

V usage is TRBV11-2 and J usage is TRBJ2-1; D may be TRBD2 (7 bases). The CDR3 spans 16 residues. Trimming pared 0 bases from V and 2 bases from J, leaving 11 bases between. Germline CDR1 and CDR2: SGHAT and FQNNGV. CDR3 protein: CASSLEGGPTYNEQFF. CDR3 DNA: TGTGCCAGCAGCTTAGAGGGGGGGCCAACCTACAATGAGCAGTTCTTC.

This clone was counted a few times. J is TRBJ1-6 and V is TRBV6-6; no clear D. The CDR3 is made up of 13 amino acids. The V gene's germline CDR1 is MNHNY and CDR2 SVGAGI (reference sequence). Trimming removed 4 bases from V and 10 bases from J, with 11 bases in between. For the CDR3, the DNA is TGTGCCAGCAGTTTTCAGGTTGGATCACCCCTCCACTTT. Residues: CASSFQVGSPLHF.

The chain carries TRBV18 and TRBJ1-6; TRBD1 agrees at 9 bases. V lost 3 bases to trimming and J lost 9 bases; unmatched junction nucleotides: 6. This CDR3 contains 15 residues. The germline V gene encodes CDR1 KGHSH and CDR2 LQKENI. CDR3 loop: CASSPNRGQTSPLHF. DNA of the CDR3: TGTGCCAGCTCACCGAACAGGGGGCAGACTTCACCCCTCCACTTT.

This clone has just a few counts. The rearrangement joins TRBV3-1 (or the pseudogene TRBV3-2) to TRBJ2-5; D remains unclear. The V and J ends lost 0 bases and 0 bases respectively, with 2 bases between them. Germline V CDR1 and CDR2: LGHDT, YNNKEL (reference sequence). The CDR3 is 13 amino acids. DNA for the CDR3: TGTGCCAGCAGCCAAGATAACCAAGAGACCCAGTACTTC. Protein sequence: CASSQDNQETQYF.

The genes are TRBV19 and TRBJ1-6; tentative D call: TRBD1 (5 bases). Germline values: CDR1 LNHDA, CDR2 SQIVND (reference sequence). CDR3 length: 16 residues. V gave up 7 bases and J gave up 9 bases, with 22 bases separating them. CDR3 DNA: TGTGCCAGTACCAAACAACGGGGCGCGGGGGGTTCACCCCTCCACTTT. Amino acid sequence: CASTKQRGAGGSPLHF.

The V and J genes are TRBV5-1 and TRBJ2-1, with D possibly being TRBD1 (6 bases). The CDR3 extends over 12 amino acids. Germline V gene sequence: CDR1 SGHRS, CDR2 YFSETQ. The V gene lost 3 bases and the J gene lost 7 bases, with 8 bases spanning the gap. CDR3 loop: CASSSQGNEQFF. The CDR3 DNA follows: TGCGCCAGCAGCTCCCAGGGGAATGAGCAGTTCTTC.

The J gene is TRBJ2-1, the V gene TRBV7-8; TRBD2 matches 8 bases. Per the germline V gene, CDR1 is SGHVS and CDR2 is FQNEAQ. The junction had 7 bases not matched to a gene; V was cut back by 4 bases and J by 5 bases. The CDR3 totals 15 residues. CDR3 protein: CASSSHSGNNNEQFF. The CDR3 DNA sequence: TGTGCCAGCAGCTCCCATAGCGGGAACAACAATGAGCAGTTCTTC.

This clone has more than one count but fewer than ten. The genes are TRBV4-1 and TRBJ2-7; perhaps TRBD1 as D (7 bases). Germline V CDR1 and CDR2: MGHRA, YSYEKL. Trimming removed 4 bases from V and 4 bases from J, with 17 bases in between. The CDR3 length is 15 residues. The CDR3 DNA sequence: TGCGCCAGCAGCCTACAGGGGCGGGACGGATACGAGCAGTACTTC. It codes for CASSLQGRDGYEQYF.

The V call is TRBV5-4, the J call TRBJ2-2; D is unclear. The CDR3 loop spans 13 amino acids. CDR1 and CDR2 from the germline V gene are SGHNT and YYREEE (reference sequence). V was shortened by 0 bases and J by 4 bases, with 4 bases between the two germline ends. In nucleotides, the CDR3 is TGTGCCAGCAGCTTGGGAGGCACCGGGGAGCTGTTTTTT. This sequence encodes CASSLGGTGELFF.

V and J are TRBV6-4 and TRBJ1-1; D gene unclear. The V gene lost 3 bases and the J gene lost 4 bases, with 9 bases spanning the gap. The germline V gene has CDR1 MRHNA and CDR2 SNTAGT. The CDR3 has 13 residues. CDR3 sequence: CASSETLATEAFF. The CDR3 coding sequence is TGTGCCAGCAGTGAGACTCTGGCCACTGAAGCTTTCTTT.

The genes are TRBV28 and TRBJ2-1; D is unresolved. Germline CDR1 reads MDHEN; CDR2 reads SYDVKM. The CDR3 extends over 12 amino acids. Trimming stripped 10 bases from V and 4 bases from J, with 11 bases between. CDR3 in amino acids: CATMARYNEQFF. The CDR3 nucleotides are TGTGCCACCATGGCTAGGTACAATGAGCAGTTCTTC.

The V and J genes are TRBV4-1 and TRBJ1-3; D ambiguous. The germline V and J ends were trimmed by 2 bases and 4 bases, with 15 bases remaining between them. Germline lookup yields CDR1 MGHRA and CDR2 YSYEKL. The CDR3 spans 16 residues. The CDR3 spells CASSQIFGVPGNTIYF. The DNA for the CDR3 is TGCGCCAGCAGCCAAATTTTCGGGGTCCCCGGAAACACCATATATTTT.

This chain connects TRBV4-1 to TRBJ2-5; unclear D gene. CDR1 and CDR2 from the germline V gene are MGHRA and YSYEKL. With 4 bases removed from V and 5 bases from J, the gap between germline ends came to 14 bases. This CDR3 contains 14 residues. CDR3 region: CASSLEWVGETQYF. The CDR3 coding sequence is TGCGCCAGCAGCCTCGAATGGGTCGGGGAGACCCAGTACTTC.

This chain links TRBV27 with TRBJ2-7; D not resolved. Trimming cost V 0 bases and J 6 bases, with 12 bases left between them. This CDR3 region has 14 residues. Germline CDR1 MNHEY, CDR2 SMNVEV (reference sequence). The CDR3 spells CASSLSPENGEQYF. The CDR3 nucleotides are TGTGCCAGCAGTTTATCTCCGGAGAATGGCGAGCAGTACTTC.

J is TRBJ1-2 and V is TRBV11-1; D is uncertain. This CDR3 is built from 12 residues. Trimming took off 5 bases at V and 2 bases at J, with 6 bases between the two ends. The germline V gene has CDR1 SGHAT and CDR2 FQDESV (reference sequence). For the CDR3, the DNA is TGTGCCAGCAGCCAGGAAAACTATGGCTACACCTTC. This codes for CASSQENYGYTF.

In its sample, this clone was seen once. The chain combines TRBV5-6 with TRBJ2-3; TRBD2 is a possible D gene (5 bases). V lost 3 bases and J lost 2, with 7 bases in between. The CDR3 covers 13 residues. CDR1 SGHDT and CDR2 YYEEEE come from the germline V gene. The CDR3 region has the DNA TGTGCCAGCAGCTCCGGGAACACAGATACGCAGTATTTT. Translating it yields CASSSGNTDTQYF.

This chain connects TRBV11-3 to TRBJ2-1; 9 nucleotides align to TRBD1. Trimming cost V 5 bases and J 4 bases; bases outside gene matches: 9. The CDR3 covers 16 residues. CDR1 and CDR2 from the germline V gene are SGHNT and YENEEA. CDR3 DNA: TGTGCCAGCAGCCTAATCGCCGGGACAGGGTACAATGAGCAGTTCTTC. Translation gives CASSLIAGTGYNEQFF.

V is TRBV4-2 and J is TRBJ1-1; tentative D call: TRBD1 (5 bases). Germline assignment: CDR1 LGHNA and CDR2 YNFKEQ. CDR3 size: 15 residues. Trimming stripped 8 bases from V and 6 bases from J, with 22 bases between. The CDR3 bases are TGTGCCAGCGGGCTAAGGACGGGGGGAGCGTCTGAAGCTTTCTTT. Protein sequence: CASGLRTGGASEAFF.

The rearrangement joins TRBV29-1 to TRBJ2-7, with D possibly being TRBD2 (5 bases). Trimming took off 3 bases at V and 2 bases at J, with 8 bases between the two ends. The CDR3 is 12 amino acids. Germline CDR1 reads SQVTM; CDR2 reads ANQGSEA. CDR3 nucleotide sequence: TGCAGCGTTGAGGGGAGAGCCTACGAGCAGTACTTC. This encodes CSVEGRAYEQYF.